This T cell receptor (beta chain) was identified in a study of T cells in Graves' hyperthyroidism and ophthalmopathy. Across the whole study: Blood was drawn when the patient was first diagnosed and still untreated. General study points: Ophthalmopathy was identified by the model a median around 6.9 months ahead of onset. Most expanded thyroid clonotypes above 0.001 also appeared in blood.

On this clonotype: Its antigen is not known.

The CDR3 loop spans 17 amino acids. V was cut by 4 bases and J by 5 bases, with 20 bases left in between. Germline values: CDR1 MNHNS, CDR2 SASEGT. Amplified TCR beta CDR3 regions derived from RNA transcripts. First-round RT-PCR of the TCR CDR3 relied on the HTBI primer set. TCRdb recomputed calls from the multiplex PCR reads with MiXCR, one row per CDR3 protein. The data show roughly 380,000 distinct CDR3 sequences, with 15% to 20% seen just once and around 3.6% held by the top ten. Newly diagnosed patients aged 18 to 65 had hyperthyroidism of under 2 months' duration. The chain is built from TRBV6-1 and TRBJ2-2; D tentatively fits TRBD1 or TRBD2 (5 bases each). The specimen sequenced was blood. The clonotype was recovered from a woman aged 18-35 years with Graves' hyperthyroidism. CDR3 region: CASSANPPGRETGELFF. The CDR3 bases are TGTGCCAGCAGTGCCAACCCCCCGGGGCGAGAAACCGGGGAGCTGTTTTTT.